This T cell receptor beta chain emerged from a study of blood T cell repertoires in COVID-19. Trimming left V 7 bases short and J 0 bases short, with 12 bases between. The CDR3 has 14 residues. CDR1 is MNHEY, CDR2 SVGAGI, per germline. This table comes from immunoSEQ multiplex PCR, and its TCRdb copy is limited to in-frame clones, with some not included. The sample consists of roughly 220,000 clones, 85% to 90% of them appearing once. Individuals in the exposed group had encountered a COVID-19 case within 2 weeks preceding study entry. The chain has TRBV6-5 and TRBJ1-1; possible D gene TRBD1, 5 bases. Sequenced input: PBMCs or T cells enriched from blood (not recorded which). This sequence originates from a man aged 25 to 45 who had been exposed to COVID-19. The DNA of the CDR3 is TGTGCCAGCACACCCGGACACATGAACACTGAAGCTTTCTTT. Its translation: CASTPGHMNTEAFF.